The entry that follows covers one T cell receptor (beta chain) sequence. Its antigen is not known. These data come from a study of shared clonotypes between healthy human individuals. The study, taken as a whole, reports: Only blood underwent sampling, and tissue repertoires likely differ.

The assay used deep level. The data were produced by immunoSEQ multiplex PCR, yet TCRdb's version contains in-frame clones alone and is incomplete. The sample lists about 1 million clones; about 84% were seen once. Memory CD4+ cells were the fraction left after CD45RA+ naive selection. Per the germline V gene, CDR1 is LGHNA and CDR2 is YSLEER. V dropped 0 bases and J dropped 1 base, with 6 bases sitting between them. CDR3 length equals 15 residues. The chain recombines TRBV4-3 with TRBJ2-2; D is unresolved. The sequencing sample was made of memory CD4+ T cells from PBMCs. Subset noted: CD45RA-negative fraction. The receptor comes from a man younger than 35 in good health. Some clones in this sample may be carry-over from other donors' samples. DNA of the CDR3: TGCGCCAGCAGCCAAGATCTCGGGAACACCGGGGAGCTGTTTTTT. This encodes CASSQDLGNTGELFF.